This passage covers 10 T cell receptor beta chains from one sample sequenced in a study of monozygotic twins with inflammatory bowel disease. TCRdb re-called the 5' RACE reads and catalogs CDR3 proteins one per entry, DNA excluded. The sample's table shows about 160,000 distinct CDR3 sequences. Sequencing input: blood. The receptors derive from a human donor with ulcerative colitis or Crohn's disease, or a healthy co-twin of an affected twin (not recorded which).

The V call is TRBV12-3 or TRBV12-4, the J call TRBJ2-7. The CDR3 sequence is 13 residues long. CDR3 protein: CASSPTVSYEQYF.

The gene calls are TRBV29-1 and TRBJ1-4. The CDR3 length is 14 residues. Germline V gene data show CDR1 as SQVTM and CDR2 as ANQGSEA. The CDR3 region is CSVGGARHNEKLFF.

The chain links TRBV12-3 or TRBV12-4 to TRBJ1-2. CDR3 length: 11 amino acids. The CDR3: CASSFTAASTF.

The V call is TRBV29-1, the J call TRBJ2-1; TCRdb returns TRBD2, unconfirmable since there is no DNA. There are 14 residues in the CDR3. Germline loops: CDR1 SQVTM, CDR2 ANQGSEA. CDR3 region: CSVEDREGGNEQFF.

V gene TRBV20-1 combines with J gene TRBJ1-2. This CDR3 region has 11 residues. The V gene's germline CDR1 is DFQATT and CDR2 SNEGSKA (reference sequence). CDR3 loop: CSARVGSGYTF.

The chain is built from TRBV5-1 and TRBJ2-7. The CDR3 loop spans 12 amino acids. The V gene's germline CDR1 is SGHRS and CDR2 YFSETQ. Here the CDR3 reads CASSSEPSEQYF.

The chain uses TRBV9 and TRBJ1-2; checking the TCRdb D call of TRBD1 is not possible without DNA. This CDR3 spans 15 amino acids. Looked up from germline, CDR1 is SGDLS and CDR2 is YYNGEE. The CDR3: CASSVAGTGLYGYTF. The entire variable domain, with the rest obtained from reference TRBV9 and TRBJ1-2, is as follows: DSGVTQTPKHLITATGQRVTLRCSPRSGDLSVYWYQQSLDQGLQFLIQYYNGEERAKGNILERFSAQQFPDLHSELNLSSLELGDSALYFCASSVAGTGLYGYTFGSGTRLTVV.

The chain carries TRBV20-1 and TRBJ2-3; TCRdb names TRBD2, which stays unverified in the absence of DNA. The germline V gene encodes CDR1 DFQATT and CDR2 SNEGSKA (reference sequence). The CDR3 is 15 amino acids. The CDR3: CSARGDLQSTDTQYF.

V and J are TRBV7-9 and TRBJ1-1; TCRdb picks TRBD1, but there is no DNA to check that call. The CDR3 consists of 14 residues. Germline V gene sequence: CDR1 SEHNR, CDR2 FQNEAQ (reference sequence). CDR3 loop: CASTGTGGKPEAFF.

CDR3: CASSLQTTGANTGELFF. V is TRBV5-1 and J is TRBJ2-2; TCRdb's assignment of TRBD1 cannot be checked, as there is no DNA. The CDR3 length is 17 residues. Per germline, CDR1 SGHRS and CDR2 YFSETQ. Full variable domain (remainder filled in from reference TRBV5-1 and TRBJ2-2): KAGVTQTPRYLIKTRGQQVTLSCSPISGHRSVSWYQQTPGQGLQFLFEYFSETQRNKGNFPGRFSGRQFSNSRSEMNVSTLELGDSALYLCASSLQTTGANTGELFFGEGSRLTVL.